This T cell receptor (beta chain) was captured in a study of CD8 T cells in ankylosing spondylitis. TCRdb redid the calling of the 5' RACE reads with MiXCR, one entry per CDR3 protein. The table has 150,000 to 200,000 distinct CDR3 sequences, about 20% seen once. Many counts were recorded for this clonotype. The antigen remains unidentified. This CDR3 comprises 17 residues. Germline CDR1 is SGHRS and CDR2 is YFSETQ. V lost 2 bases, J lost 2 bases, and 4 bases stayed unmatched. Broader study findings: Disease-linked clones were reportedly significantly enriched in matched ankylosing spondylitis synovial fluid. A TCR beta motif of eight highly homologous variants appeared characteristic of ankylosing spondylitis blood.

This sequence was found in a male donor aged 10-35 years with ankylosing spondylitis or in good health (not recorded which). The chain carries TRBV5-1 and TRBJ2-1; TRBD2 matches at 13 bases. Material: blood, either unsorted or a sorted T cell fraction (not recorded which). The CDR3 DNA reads TGCGCCAGCAGCTTTCGAGGGACTAGCGGGACCTACAATGAGCAGTTCTTC. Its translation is CASSFRGTSGTYNEQFF.